The present T cell receptor beta chain was sequenced within a study of blood T cell repertoires in COVID-19. About the research overall: Some COVID-19 samples were acute and others convalescent; all came from the United States, Italy and Spain. Sources were T cells, B-cell-depleted T cells, or PBMCs; the material itself was cDNA or gDNA.

Some clones are missing from TCRdb's copy, which holds only in-frame ones; the method was immunoSEQ multiplex PCR. The sample yields around 200,000 clones, over 80% seen once. The V gene end was trimmed by 3 bases and the J gene end by 2 bases; junction bases not matched to a gene: 2. The CDR3 runs 15 residues. Germline values: CDR1 PRHDT, CDR2 FYEKMQ (reference sequence). The study drew participants aged roughly 18 to 95 years from approximately 25 US areas. Participant-reported clinical history was the basis for cohort assignment. The sequencing sample was made of PBMCs or T cells enriched from blood (not recorded which). This chain links TRBV13 with TRBJ2-5, with 11 bases that match TRBD2. This sequence was found in a man younger than 30 with acute COVID-19. The CDR3 region has the DNA TGTGCCAGCAGCTTGCTAGCGGGAGGTCAAGAGACCCAGTACTTC. Encoded protein: CASSLLAGGQETQYF.